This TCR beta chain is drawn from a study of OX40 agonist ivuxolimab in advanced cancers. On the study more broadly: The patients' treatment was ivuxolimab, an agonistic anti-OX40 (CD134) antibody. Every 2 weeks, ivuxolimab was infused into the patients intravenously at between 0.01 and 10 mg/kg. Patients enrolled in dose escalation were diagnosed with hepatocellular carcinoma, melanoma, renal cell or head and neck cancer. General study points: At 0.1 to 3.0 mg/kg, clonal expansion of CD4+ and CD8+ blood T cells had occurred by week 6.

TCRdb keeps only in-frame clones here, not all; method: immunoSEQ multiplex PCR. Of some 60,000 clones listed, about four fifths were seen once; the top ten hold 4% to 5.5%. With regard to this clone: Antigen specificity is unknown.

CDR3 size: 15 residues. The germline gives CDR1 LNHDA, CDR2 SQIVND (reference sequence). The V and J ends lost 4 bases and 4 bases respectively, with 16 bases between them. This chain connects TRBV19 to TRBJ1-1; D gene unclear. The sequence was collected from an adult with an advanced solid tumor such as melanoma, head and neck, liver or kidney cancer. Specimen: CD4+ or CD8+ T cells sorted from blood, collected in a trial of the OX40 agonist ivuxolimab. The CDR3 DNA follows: TGTGCCAGTAGTACTAAGGGCCCCGCGAGCACTGAAGCTTTCTTT. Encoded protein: CASSTKGPASTEAFF.